Presented here are 7 T cell receptor beta chains from one specimen sequenced in a study of blood T cell repertoires in COVID-19. Assay: immunoSEQ multiplex PCR; the TCRdb copy retains only in-frame clones and omits some. This table holds fewer than 250,000 clones, around 81% found once. What was sequenced was peripheral blood. The receptors come from a woman aged 55-70 years with active or convalescent COVID-19.

The chain has TRBV7-8 and TRBJ2-6; unclear D gene. CDR1 SGHVS and CDR2 FQNEAQ come from the germline V gene. The CDR3 spans 17 residues. V was cut by 5 bases and J by 0 bases, with 14 bases left in between. Here the CDR3 reads CASSPRRQSSGANVLTF. CDR3 DNA: TGTGCCAGCAGCCCGAGACGACAAAGCTCTGGGGCCAACGTCCTGACTTTC.

This clone was recorded once. The V gene is TRBV6-2 or TRBV6-3, the J gene TRBJ2-5; 14 bases map to TRBD2. The junction had 9 bases not matched to a gene; V was cut back by 4 bases and J by 5 bases. The CDR3 extends over 17 amino acids. The germline CDR1 and CDR2 sequences are MNHEY and SVGEGT. The CDR3 is CASSSQTGTSGSETQYF. In nucleotides, the CDR3 is TGTGCCAGCAGTTCCCAGACCGGGACTAGCGGGAGTGAGACCCAGTACTTC.

The genes are TRBV5-6 and TRBJ2-7, with D tentatively TRBD1 (6 bases). V dropped 0 bases and J dropped 1 base, with 11 bases sitting between them. The germline V gene encodes CDR1 SGHDT and CDR2 YYEEEE. There are 15 residues in the CDR3. CDR3 amino acids: CASSLEQGGSYEQYF. The CDR3 nucleotides are TGTGCCAGCAGCTTGGAACAGGGTGGTTCCTACGAGCAGTACTTC.

This chain's CDR3 is CASSLAWDNTNEQYF. The CDR3 region has the DNA TGCGCCAGCAGCTTGGCTTGGGACAACACTAACGAGCAGTACTTC. The rearrangement joins TRBV5-1 to TRBJ2-7, with D possibly being TRBD1 (6 bases). In germline, CDR1 is SGHRS, CDR2 YFSETQ. The CDR3 runs to 15 residues. V dropped 0 bases and J dropped 5 bases, with 15 bases sitting between them.

CDR3 sequence: CASSRRGGASETQYF. DNA for the CDR3: TGTGCCAGCAGCCGGAGGGGGGGGGCGAGTGAGACCCAGTACTTC. The chain links TRBV11-2 to TRBJ2-5; possible D gene TRBD2, 7 bases. Trimming took off 5 bases at V and 5 bases at J, with 18 bases between the two ends. The germline V gene encodes CDR1 SGHAT and CDR2 FQNNGV. The CDR3 is 15 amino acids.

The chain has TRBV7-2 and TRBJ1-5; the match to TRBD1 covers 7 bases. Germline V gives CDR1 SGHTA, CDR2 FQGNSA. This CDR3 has 17 amino acids. J lost 0 bases, V lost 5 bases, and 10 bases had no gene match. As DNA, the CDR3 is TGTGCCAGCAGCCTCACCGGGACAGCCTTTAGCAATCAGCCCCAGCATTTT. Protein product: CASSLTGTAFSNQPQHF.

This chain connects TRBV11-2 to TRBJ2-1; 9 positions agree with TRBD2. The ends lost 8 bases at V and 8 bases at J; junction bases unmatched: 13. The CDR3 has 15 amino acids. Germline V gene lookup returns CDR1 SGHAT and CDR2 FQNNGV. CDR3 sequence (DNA): TGTGCCAGCCGCCCGGGGCTAGCGGGACGTGATGAGCAGTTCTTC. It is translated as CASRPGLAGRDEQFF.